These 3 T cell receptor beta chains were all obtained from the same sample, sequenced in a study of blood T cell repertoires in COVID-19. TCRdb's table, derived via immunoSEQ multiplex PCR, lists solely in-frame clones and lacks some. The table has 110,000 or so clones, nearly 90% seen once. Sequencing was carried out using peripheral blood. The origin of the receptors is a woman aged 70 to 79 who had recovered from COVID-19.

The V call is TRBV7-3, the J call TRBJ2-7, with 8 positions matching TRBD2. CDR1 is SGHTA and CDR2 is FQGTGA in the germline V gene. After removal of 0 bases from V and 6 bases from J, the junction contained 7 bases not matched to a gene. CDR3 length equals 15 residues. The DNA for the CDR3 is TGTGCCAGCAGCTTAACACTAGCGGAGTTCGGCGAGCAGTACTTC. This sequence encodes CASSLTLAEFGEQYF.

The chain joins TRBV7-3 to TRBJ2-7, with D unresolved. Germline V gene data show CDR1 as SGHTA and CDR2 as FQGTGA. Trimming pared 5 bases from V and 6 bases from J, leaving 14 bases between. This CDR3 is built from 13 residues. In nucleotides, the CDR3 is TGTGCCAGCAGCGAAGATAGATCTGGCGAGCAGTACTTC. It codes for CASSEDRSGEQYF.

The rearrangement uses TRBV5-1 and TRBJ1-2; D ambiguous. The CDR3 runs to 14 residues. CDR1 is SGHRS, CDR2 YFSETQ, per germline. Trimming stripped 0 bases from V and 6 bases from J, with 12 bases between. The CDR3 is CASSLGAGSDGYTF. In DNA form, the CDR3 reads TGCGCCAGCAGCTTGGGCGCGGGAAGCGATGGCTACACCTTC.